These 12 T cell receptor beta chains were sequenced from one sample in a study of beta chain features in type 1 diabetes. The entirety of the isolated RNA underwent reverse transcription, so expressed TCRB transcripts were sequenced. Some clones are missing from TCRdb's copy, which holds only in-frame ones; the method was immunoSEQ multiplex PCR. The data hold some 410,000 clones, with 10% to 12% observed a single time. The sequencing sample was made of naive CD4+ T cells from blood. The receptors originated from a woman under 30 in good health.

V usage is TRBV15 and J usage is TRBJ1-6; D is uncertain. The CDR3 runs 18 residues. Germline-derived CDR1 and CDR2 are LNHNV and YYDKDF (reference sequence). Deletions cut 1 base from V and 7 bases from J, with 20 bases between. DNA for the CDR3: TGTGCCACCAGCAGAGTTTTTTCGGGAGCTGGGGTGAATTCACCCCTCCACTTT. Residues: CATSRVFSGAGVNSPLHF.

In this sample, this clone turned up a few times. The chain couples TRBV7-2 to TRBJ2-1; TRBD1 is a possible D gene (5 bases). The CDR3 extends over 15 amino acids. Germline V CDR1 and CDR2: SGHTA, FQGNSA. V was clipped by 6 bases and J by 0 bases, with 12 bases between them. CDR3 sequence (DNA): TGTGCCAGCAGAGTTAGACAGTACTCCTACAATGAGCAGTTCTTC. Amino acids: CASRVRQYSYNEQFF.

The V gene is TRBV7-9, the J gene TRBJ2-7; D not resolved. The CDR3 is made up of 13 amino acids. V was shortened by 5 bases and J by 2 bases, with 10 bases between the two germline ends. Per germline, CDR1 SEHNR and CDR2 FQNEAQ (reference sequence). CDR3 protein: CASSHTDAYEQYV. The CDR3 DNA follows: TGTGCCAGCAGCCATACAGACGCCTACGAGCAGTACGTC.

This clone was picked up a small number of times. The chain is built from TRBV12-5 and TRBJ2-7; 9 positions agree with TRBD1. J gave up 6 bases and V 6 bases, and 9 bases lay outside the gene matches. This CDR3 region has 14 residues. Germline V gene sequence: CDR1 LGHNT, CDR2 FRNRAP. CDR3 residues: CASGLGTGFVEQYF. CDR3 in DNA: TGTGCTAGTGGCCTCGGGACAGGGTTCGTCGAGCAGTACTTC.

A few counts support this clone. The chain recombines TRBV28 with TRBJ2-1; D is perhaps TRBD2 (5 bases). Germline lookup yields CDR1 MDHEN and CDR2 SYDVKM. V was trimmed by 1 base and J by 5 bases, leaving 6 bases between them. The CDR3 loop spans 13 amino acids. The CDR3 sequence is CASSLSSHNEQFF. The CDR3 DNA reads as TGTGCCAGCAGTTTATCTAGCCACAATGAGCAGTTCTTC.

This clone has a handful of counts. The CDR3 here is CASSPLALAVDEQFF. The CDR3, as DNA: TGTGCCAGCAGCCCCCTAGCTCTAGCGGTCGACGAGCAGTTCTTC. This sequence joins TRBV7-3 and TRBJ2-1; 7 bases agree with TRBD2. Germline V gene sequence: CDR1 SGHTA, CDR2 FQGTGA. CDR3 size: 15 residues. The V gene end was trimmed by 5 bases and the J gene end by 10 bases; junction bases not matched to a gene: 14.

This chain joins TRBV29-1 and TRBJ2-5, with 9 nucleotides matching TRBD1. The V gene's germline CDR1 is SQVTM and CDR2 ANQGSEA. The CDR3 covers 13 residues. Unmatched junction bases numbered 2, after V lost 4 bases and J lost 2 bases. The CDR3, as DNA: TGCAGCGTTGTACAGGGGGCTCAAGAGACCCAGTACTTC. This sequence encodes CSVVQGAQETQYF.

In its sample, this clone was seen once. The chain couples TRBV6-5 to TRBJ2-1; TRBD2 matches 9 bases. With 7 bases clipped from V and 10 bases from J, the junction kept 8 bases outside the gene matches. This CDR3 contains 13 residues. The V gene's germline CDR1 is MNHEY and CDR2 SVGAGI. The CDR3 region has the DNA TGTGCCAGCACTGGTAGCGGGAGAGTCGAGCAGTTCTTC. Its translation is CASTGSGRVEQFF.

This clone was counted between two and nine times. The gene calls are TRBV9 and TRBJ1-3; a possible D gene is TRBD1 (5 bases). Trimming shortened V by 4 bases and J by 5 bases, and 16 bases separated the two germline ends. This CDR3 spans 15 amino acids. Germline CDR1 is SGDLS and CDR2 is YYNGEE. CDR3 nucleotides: TGTGCCAGCAGCACGACTAGGCAGGGAAGAAACACCATATATTTT. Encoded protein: CASSTTRQGRNTIYF.

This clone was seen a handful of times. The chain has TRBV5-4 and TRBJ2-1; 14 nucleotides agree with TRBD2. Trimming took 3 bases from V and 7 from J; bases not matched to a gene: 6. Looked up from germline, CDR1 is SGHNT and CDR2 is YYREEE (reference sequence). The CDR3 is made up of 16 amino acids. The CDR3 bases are TGTGCCAGCAGCTCGGGGGGGACTAGCGGGAGAAATGAGCAGTTCTTC. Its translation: CASSSGGTSGRNEQFF.

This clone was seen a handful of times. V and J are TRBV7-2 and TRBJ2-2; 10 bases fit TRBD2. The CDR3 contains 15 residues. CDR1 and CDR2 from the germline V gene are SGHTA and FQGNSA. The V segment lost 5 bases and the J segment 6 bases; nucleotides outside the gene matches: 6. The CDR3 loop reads CASSVQAGGPGELFF. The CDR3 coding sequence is TGTGCCAGCAGCGTCCAAGCGGGAGGGCCCGGGGAGCTGTTTTTT. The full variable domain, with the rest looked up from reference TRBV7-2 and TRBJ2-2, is GAGVSQSPSNKVTEKGKDVELRCDPISGHTALYWYRQSLGQGLEFLIYFQGNSAPDKSGLPSDRFSAERTGGSVSTLTIQRTQQEDSAVYLCASSVQAGGPGELFFGEGSRLTVL.

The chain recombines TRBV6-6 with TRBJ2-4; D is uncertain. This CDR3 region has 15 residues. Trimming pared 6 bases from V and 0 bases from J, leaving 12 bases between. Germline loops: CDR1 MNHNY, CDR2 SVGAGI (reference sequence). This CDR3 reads CASRIDRLAKNIQYF. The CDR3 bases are TGTGCCAGCAGGATAGATCGGCTAGCCAAAAACATTCAGTACTTC.